The clone carrying this T cell receptor (beta chain) was counted a few times. The source of the sample is a study of T cells after yellow fever vaccination. A single record per CDR3 protein comes from TCRdb applying MiXCR to the 5' RACE reads. The data show roughly 330,000 distinct CDR3 sequences, 3% to 4.5% seen once. Trimming removed 4 bases at V and 5 bases at J, with 24 bases between. Germline CDR1 and CDR2: SEHNR and FQNEAQ (reference sequence). The length of the CDR3 is 18 residues. V gene TRBV7-9 combines with J gene TRBJ2-1; tentative D call: TRBD1 (5 bases). The source material was PBMCs, sampled 5 days after the yellow fever booster vaccination. The origin of this receptor is a man aged 18 to 29 who received the YFV17D yellow fever vaccine. The CDR3 nucleotides are TGTGCCAGCAGCTCATCACTATTACAGGTAACACGGGACAATGAGCAGTTCTTC. Its protein is CASSSSLLQVTRDNEQFF.